Below are 13 T cell receptor beta chains sequenced from a single sample in a study of PD-1 blockade in classical Hodgkin lymphoma. Profiled with immunoSEQ multiplex PCR; TCRdb holds only in-frame clones, not every one. The sample has some 23,000 clones; roughly two thirds are singletons. All patients relapsed after autologous stem cell transplantation, and brentuximab vedotin exposure varied. The specimen was peripheral blood mononuclear cells (PBMCs), collected at baseline. All receptors come from a human donor with classical Hodgkin lymphoma.

The V and J genes are TRBV5-1 and TRBJ1-5; D is uncertain. Trimming took off 4 bases at V and 0 bases at J, with 11 bases between the two ends. The CDR3 has 15 amino acids. The germline CDR1 and CDR2 sequences are SGHRS and YFSETQ. This chain's CDR3 is CASSPDGYSNQPQHF. The CDR3 nucleotides read TGCGCCAGCAGCCCTGACGGTTATAGCAATCAGCCCCAGCATTTT.

The J gene is TRBJ1-6, the V gene TRBV7-8; 7 nucleotides match TRBD1. Germline V gene lookup returns CDR1 SGHVS and CDR2 FQNEAQ. The junction had 8 bases not matched to a gene; V was cut back by 3 bases and J by 0 bases. The CDR3 loop spans 18 amino acids. DNA of the CDR3: TGTGCCAGCAGCTTCGAGGGCAGGGGGACCTCCTATAATTCACCCCTCCACTTT. Residues: CASSFEGRGTSYNSPLHF.

This clone was counted only a few times. This rearrangement joins TRBV7-2 to TRBJ1-2; no firm D call. The CDR3 spans 14 residues. The germline CDR1 and CDR2 sequences are SGHTA and FQGNSA. Trimming pared 5 bases from V and 4 bases from J, leaving 14 bases between. The chain's CDR3 is CASSTHAAPYGYTF. The CDR3 DNA reads as TGTGCCAGCAGCACCCACGCGGCCCCCTATGGCTACACCTTC. The full variable domain, in which reference TRBV7-2 and TRBJ1-2 provide the parts outside the CDR3, is GAGVSQSPSNKVTEKGKDVELRCDPISGHTALYWYRQSLGQGLEFLIYFQGNSAPDKSGLPSDRFSAERTGGSVSTLTIQRTQQEDSAVYLCASSTHAAPYGYTFGSGTRLTVV.

This chain joins TRBV19 and TRBJ1-5, with D unclear. Per the germline V gene, CDR1 is LNHDA and CDR2 is SQIVND (reference sequence). V was shortened by 3 bases and J by 4 bases, with 7 bases between the two germline ends. The CDR3 contains 13 residues. The CDR3 DNA reads TGTGCCAGTAGTATCGCAGGAAATCAGCCCCAGCATTTT. This translates into CASSIAGNQPQHF. The entire variable domain, with the rest obtained from reference TRBV19 and TRBJ1-5, is as follows: DGGITQSPKYLFRKEGQNVTLSCEQNLNHDAMYWYRQDPGQGLRLIYYSQIVNDFQKGDIAEGYSVSREKKESFPLTVTSAQKNPTAFYLCASSIAGNQPQHFGDGTRLSIL.

The chain recombines TRBV7-2 with TRBJ1-4; the D gene is possibly TRBD1 (5 bases). V lost 2 bases to trimming and J lost 3 bases, with 13 bases between them. From germline, CDR1 is SGHTA and CDR2 FQGNSA. This CDR3 has 16 amino acids. CDR3 protein: CASSLRPTAANEKLFF. The CDR3 nucleotides read TGTGCCAGCAGCTTACGGCCGACAGCAGCTAATGAAAAACTGTTTTTT.

This clone was recorded once. This chain connects TRBV5-1 to TRBJ2-7; TRBD1 is a possible D gene (5 bases). This CDR3 has 16 residues. Germline V gene lookup returns CDR1 SGHRS and CDR2 YFSETQ. With 1 base removed from V and 2 bases from J, the gap between germline ends came to 16 bases. The CDR3 region is CASSLSPWQGAYEQYF. In DNA, the CDR3 is TGCGCCAGCAGCTTGAGCCCGTGGCAAGGGGCCTACGAGCAGTACTTC.

The genes are TRBV7-6 and TRBJ2-3; possible D gene TRBD2, 7 bases. The CDR3 loop spans 16 amino acids. Germline V gene sequence: CDR1 SGHVS, CDR2 FNYEAQ. Trimming cost V 1 base and J 3 bases, with 14 bases left between them. The CDR3 here is CASSLGGGASTDTQYF. In DNA, the CDR3 is TGTGCCAGCAGCTTAGGAGGGGGGGCTAGTACAGATACGCAGTATTTT.

The chain joins TRBV19 to TRBJ1-3; no reliable D call. Germline CDR1 and CDR2: LNHDA and SQIVND (reference sequence). Trimming left V 3 bases short and J 8 bases short, with 17 bases between. The CDR3 is 15 amino acids. CDR3 amino acids: CASSISRTQTHTIYF. In nucleotides, the CDR3 is TGTGCCAGTAGTATCAGTCGGACCCAGACCCACACCATATATTTT.

The rearrangement joins TRBV28 to TRBJ2-4; 7 nucleotides match TRBD1. The CDR3 consists of 14 residues. Germline loops: CDR1 MDHEN, CDR2 SYDVKM. With V trimmed by 2 bases and J by 9 bases, 7 bases remained unmatched. The CDR3 DNA reads as TGTGCCAGCAGTTTACAAGGGGGCGCAGGCATTCAGTACTTC. Protein: CASSLQGGAGIQYF. Variable domain in full (rest from reference TRBV28 and TRBJ2-4): DVKVTQSSRYLVKRTGEKVFLECVQDMDHENMFWYRQDPGLGLRLIYFSYDVKMKEKGDIPEGYSVSREKKERFSLILESASTNQTSMYLCASSLQGGAGIQYFGAGTRLSVL.

This chain connects TRBV29-1 to TRBJ2-1; no firm D call. Trimming shortened V by 8 bases and J by 7 bases, and 12 bases separated the two germline ends. CDR3 length: 11 residues. CDR1 is SQVTM and CDR2 is ANQGSEA in the germline V gene. CDR3 sequence (DNA): TGCAGCTCCCAAGATTGGAATGAGCAGTTCTTC. This codes for CSSQDWNEQFF.

This rearrangement joins TRBV19 to TRBJ1-3; TRBD1 might be the D (5 bases). The CDR3 has 14 amino acids. Germline values: CDR1 LNHDA, CDR2 SQIVND (reference sequence). Trimming shortened V by 9 bases and J by 3 bases, and 15 bases separated the two germline ends. The CDR3 DNA reads TGTGCCAGCTGCCGAGGGGTTGTTGGAAACACCATATATTTT. Amino acids: CASCRGVVGNTIYF.

The V gene is TRBV28, the J gene TRBJ1-2; 7 bases are shared with TRBD1. The CDR3 is made up of 19 amino acids. Germline V gene data show CDR1 as MDHEN and CDR2 as SYDVKM. V lost 1 base to trimming and J lost 1 base; unmatched junction nucleotides: 15. DNA for the CDR3: TGTGCCAGCAGTTTATTAAGGTTGGGACAGCAACCATTTAACTATGGCTACACCTTC. Translated: CASSLLRLGQQPFNYGYTF.

Turning to this clone: Distinct nucleotide sequences in the sample also encode this CDR3. The CDR3 DNA sequence: TGTGCCAGCAGTCTGAGGGACTTCCCACCCTACGAGCAGTACTTC. Its translation: CASSLRDFPPYEQYF. This chain connects TRBV6-5 to TRBJ2-7, with a possible D match to TRBD2 (6 bases). This CDR3 has 15 amino acids. CDR1 is MNHEY, CDR2 SVGAGI, per germline. Trimming shortened V by 5 bases and J by 2 bases, and 16 bases separated the two germline ends.